These T cell receptor beta chains were read from a single sample in a study of T-cell memory formation after mild COVID-19. Using its own MiXCR run on the 5' RACE reads, TCRdb lists one record per CDR3 protein. The sample has about 340,000 distinct CDR3 sequences; 20% are singletons. Sequenced input: PBMCs or a T cell subset sorted from them (not recorded which). These receptors came from a man in his late teens or twenties who had mild COVID-19 (a few samples of this study predate the infection). Cell type and time point are not known. Both conserved end residues are part of each CDR3. A D gene is named only where the DNA matches it firmly. Part of the rows lack a size; the others show once, few, many or a class for expanded clones.

size: NA; V: TRBV5-1; D: NA; J: TRBJ2-5; DNA: TGCGCCAGCAGCTTGGAGGCTAGGTACCAAGAGACCCAGTACTTC; CDR3: CASSLEARYQETQYF
size: few; V: TRBV3-1; D: NA; J: TRBJ2-1; DNA: TGTGCCAGCAGCCAAGATCTTGCCGTAAATGAGCAGTTCTTC; CDR3: CASSQDLAVNEQFF
size: few; V: TRBV7-2; D: NA; J: TRBJ1-2; DNA: TGTGCCAGCAGCTTCGGTGTTAACTATGGCTACACCTTC; CDR3: CASSFGVNYGYTF
size: NA; V: TRBV11-2; D: NA; J: TRBJ2-2; DNA: TGTGCCAGCAGCTCTGGGGGAGCGAACACCGGGGAGCTGTTTTTT; CDR3: CASSSGGANTGELFF
size: few; V: TRBV4-3; D: NA; J: TRBJ1-2; DNA: TGCGCCAGCAGCCAAGATAAAGGGGGTTATGGCTACACCTTC; CDR3: CASSQDKGGYGYTF
size: NA; V: TRBV15; D: TRBD2; J: TRBJ2-2; DNA: TGTGCCACCAGCAGCCTAGCGGGGGCTACCGGGGAGCTGTTTTTT; CDR3: CATSSLAGATGELFF
size: few; V: TRBV4-1; D: TRBD1; J: TRBJ2-3; DNA: TGCGCCAGCAGCTACAGGGGGCGCGTCATAGATACGCAGTATTTT; CDR3: CASSYRGRVIDTQYF
size: NA; V: TRBV19; D: NA; J: TRBJ1-1; DNA: TGTGCCAGTAGTAAGTCCATGAACACTGAAGCTTTCTTT; CDR3: CASSKSMNTEAFF
size: once; V: TRBV7-3; D: TRBD2; J: TRBJ2-2; DNA: TGTGCCAGCAGTATGGGACTACCCGCGACCGGGGAGCTGTTTTTT; CDR3: CASSMGLPATGELFF
size: few; V: TRBV20-1; D: TRBD1; J: TRBJ2-1; DNA: TGCAGTGCTAATCCGACAGGGTTGGGTAGTCAGCAGTTCTTC; CDR3: CSANPTGLGSQQFF
size: many; V: TRBV5-6; D: TRBD2; J: TRBJ2-5; DNA: TGTGCCAGCAGCCGGGAGCGGGGGGGACAAGAGACCCAGTACTTC; CDR3: CASSRERGGQETQYF
size: few; V: TRBV20-1; D: NA; J: TRBJ2-7; DNA: TGCAGTGCTTCTTATACAGACAGCTACGAGCAGTACTTC; CDR3: CSASYTDSYEQYF
size: NA; V: TRBV5-1; D: TRBD1; J: TRBJ1-1; DNA: TGCGCCAGCAGTCGTGATGGGGGACAGGGTATGTTGGACACTGAAGCTTTCTTT; CDR3: CASSRDGGQGMLDTEAFF
size: few; V: TRBV20-1; D: NA; J: TRBJ1-4; DNA: TGCAGTGCTAGAGATCCCGCCGGTAGAGCAACTAATGAAAAACTGTTTTTT; CDR3: CSARDPAGRATNEKLFF
size: many; V: TRBV14; D: TRBD2; J: TRBJ2-3; DNA: TGTGCCAGCAGCAAAAGCGGGGCCGCAGATACGCAGTATTTT; CDR3: CASSKSGAADTQYF
size: NA; V: TRBV28; D: NA; J: TRBJ2-2; DNA: TGTGCCAGCAGTTTATCGGCAAACGGGGAGCTGTTTTTT; CDR3: CASSLSANGELFF
size: NA; V: TRBV24-1; D: NA; J: TRBJ1-2; DNA: TGTGCCACCAGTGATACCGCGGAGGCCGGGAGAGGCTACACCTTC; CDR3: CATSDTAEAGRGYTF
size: NA; V: TRBV7-2; D: NA; J: TRBJ2-4; DNA: TGTGCCAGCAGCTTAGGACAGGCTACCTTCCTAGCCAAAAACATTCAGTACTTC; CDR3: CASSLGQATFLAKNIQYF
size: few; V: TRBV4-3; D: NA; J: TRBJ1-3; DNA: TGCGCCAGCAGCCAAGAGGTGGGAATCTCTGGAAACACCATATATTTT; CDR3: CASSQEVGISGNTIYF
size: NA; V: TRBV7-6; D: NA; J: TRBJ1-3; DNA: TGTGCCAGCAGTTCGCAGCACCCTGGAAACACCATATATTTT; CDR3: CASSSQHPGNTIYF